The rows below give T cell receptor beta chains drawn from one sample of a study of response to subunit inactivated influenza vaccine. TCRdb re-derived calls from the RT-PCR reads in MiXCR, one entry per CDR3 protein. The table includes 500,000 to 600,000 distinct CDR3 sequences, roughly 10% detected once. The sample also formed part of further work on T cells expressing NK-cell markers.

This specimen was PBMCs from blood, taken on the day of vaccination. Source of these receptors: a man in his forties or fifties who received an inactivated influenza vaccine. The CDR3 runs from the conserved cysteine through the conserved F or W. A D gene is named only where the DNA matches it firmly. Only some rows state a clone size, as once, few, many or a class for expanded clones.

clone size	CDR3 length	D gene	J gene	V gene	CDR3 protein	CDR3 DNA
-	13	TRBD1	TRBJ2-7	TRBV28	CASLRGPPYEQYF	TGTGCCAGCCTCAGGGGGCCACCCTACGAGCAGTACTTC
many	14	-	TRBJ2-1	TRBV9	CASSALRADNEQFF	TGTGCCAGCAGCGCACTCCGGGCCGACAATGAGCAGTTCTTC
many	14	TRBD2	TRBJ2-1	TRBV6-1	CASSATSVPNEQFF	TGTGCCAGCAGTGCGACTAGCGTCCCCAATGAGCAGTTCTTC
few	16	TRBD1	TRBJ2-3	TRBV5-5	CASGIIGTETTDTQYF	TGTGCCAGCGGAATAATTGGGACAGAGACCACAGATACGCAGTATTTT
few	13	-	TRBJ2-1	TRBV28	CASNPRDYNEQFF	TGTGCCAGCAACCCGCGAGATTACAATGAGCAGTTCTTC
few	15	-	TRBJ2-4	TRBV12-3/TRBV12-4	CASSFPREGVDIQYF	TGTGCCAGCAGTTTCCCTCGGGAAGGGGTGGACATTCAGTACTTC
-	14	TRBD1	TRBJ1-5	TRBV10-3	CAISRQGSNQPQHF	TGTGCCATCAGTAGACAGGGTAGCAATCAGCCCCAGCATTTT
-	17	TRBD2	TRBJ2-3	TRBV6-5	CASSYSLAGGLTNTQYF	TGTGCCAGCAGTTACTCCCTAGCGGGAGGGCTCACGAATACGCAGTATTTT
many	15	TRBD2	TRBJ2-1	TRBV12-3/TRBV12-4	CASSPRTSGYNEQFF	TGTGCCAGCAGTCCGCGGACTAGCGGATACAATGAGCAGTTCTTC
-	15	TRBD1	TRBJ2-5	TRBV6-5	CASSYTTGGQETQYF	TGTGCCAGCAGCTATACGACAGGGGGGCAAGAGACCCAGTACTTC
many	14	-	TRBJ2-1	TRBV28	CASSFWQQGNEQFF	TGTGCCAGCAGTTTTTGGCAGCAGGGAAATGAGCAGTTCTTC
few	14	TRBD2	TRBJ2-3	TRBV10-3	CAVRAHGTRNTQYF	TGTGCCGTTAGAGCCCACGGGACTAGGAATACGCAGTATTTT
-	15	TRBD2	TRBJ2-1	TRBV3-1	CASSPIAGGLDEQFF	TGTGCCAGCAGCCCAATAGCGGGGGGGCTCGATGAGCAGTTCTTC
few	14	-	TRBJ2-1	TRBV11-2	CASTSLHGNNEQFF	TGTGCCAGCACCTCTCTTCATGGGAACAATGAGCAGTTCTTC
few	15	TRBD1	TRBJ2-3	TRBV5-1	CASSADRGRGDTQYF	TGCGCCAGCAGCGCGGACAGGGGGCGCGGAGATACGCAGTATTTT
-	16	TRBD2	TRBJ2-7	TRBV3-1	CASSPKGLASFGEQYF	TGTGCCAGCAGCCCGAAGGGACTAGCGAGCTTTGGCGAGCAGTACTTC
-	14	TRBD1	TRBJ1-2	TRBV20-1	CSARTGQVSYGYTF	TGCAGTGCTAGAACAGGACAGGTTAGCTATGGCTACACCTTC
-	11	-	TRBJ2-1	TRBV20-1	CSAPTYNEQFF	TGCAGTGCCCCAACCTACAATGAGCAGTTCTTC
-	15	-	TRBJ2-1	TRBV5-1	CASSLGHASYNEQFF	TGCGCCAGCAGCTTGGGACACGCCTCCTACAATGAGCAGTTCTTC
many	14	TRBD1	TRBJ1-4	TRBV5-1	CASSSGGPNEKLFF	TGCGCCAGCAGCTCAGGGGGCCCTAATGAAAAACTGTTTTTT
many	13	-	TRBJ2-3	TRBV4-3	CASSPNGGDTQYF	TGCGCCAGCAGCCCGAACGGGGGAGATACGCAGTATTTT
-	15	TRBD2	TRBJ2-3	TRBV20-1	CSARKTSGNPDTQYF	TGCAGTGCTAGGAAGACTAGCGGGAATCCAGATACGCAGTATTTT
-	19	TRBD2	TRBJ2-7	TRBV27	CASSLSPGLARHPLSEQYF	TGTGCCAGCAGTTTATCTCCGGGACTAGCCCGTCACCCTCTCTCCGAGCAGTACTTC
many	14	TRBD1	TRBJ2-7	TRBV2	CASRTGGASYEQYF	TGTGCCAGCAGAACAGGGGGCGCGAGTTACGAGCAGTACTTC
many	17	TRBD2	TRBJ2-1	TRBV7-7	CASSKGLAGGPYNEQFF	TGTGCCAGCAGCAAGGGACTAGCGGGAGGGCCCTACAATGAGCAGTTCTTC
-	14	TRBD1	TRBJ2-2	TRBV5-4	CASRSTGGTGELFF	TGTGCCAGCAGGTCGACAGGGGGGACCGGGGAGCTGTTTTTT
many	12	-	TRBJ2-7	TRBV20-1	CSASRQSYEQYF	TGCAGTGCTAGCCGACAGTCCTACGAGCAGTACTTC